The clone carrying this T cell receptor beta chain was counted once. The antigen is not known. The data belong to a study of blood T cells in healthy people across ages. The germline gives CDR1 MNHEY, CDR2 SVGEGT. This CDR3 has 17 amino acids. The V and J ends lost 2 bases and 7 bases respectively, with 23 bases between them. The authors ran a second PCR of about 6 to 12 cycles using a sample-barcoded 5' primer and a J-beta primer mix. A tag from a template-switch adaptor with 12 random nucleotides marked each cDNA molecule. One entry per CDR3 protein results from TCRdb running MiXCR on the 5' RACE reads. The sample consists of about 1,500,000 distinct CDR3 sequences, 40% to 50% of them appearing once. General study findings and limits: Unsorted PBMCs prevented conclusive naive versus antigen-experienced comparison.

This chain links TRBV6-2 or TRBV6-3 with TRBJ1-1; D unresolved. The TCR comes from a woman aged 18-29 years in good health. Material for sequencing was blood. DNA for the CDR3: TGTGCCAGCAGTTACCTTAGTGGACTCCTCACCGGCAGTGAAGCTTTCTTT. This sequence encodes CASSYLSGLLTGSEAFF.